Presented here are 30 T cell receptor beta chains from one specimen sequenced in a study of T cell responses to AZD1222 COVID-19 vaccine. Method: immunoSEQ multiplex PCR; TCRdb's copy keeps in-frame clones and lacks some. The sample has roughly 120,000 clones, approximately 84% seen once. This specimen consisted of peripheral blood, obtained on day 0 of AZD1222 vaccination. The receptors were sampled from an adult in good health.

This chain links TRBV19 with TRBJ1-6, with unresolved D. CDR1 is LNHDA and CDR2 is SQIVND in the germline V gene (reference sequence). V was trimmed by 6 bases and J by 10 bases, leaving 22 bases between them. The CDR3 has 16 residues. The CDR3 sequence: CASSPARWGSGSPLHF. CDR3 sequence (DNA): TGTGCCAGTAGCCCAGCCCGGTGGGGTTCTGGCTCACCCCTCCACTTT.

The CDR3 DNA follows: TGCGCCAGCGGGAGGACTGGAACGAACACCGGGGAGCTGTTTTTT. This translates into CASGRTGTNTGELFF. The genes are TRBV5-1 and TRBJ2-2, with a tentative D call TRBD2 (6 bases). V lost 7 bases and J 0 bases, leaving 13 bases between the germline ends. The CDR3 loop spans 15 amino acids. The germline gives CDR1 SGHRS, CDR2 YFSETQ.

The V gene is TRBV9, the J gene TRBJ1-3; weak D call: TRBD1 (6 bases). Looked up from germline, CDR1 is SGDLS and CDR2 is YYNGEE. Trimming removed 0 bases at V and 1 base at J, with 20 bases between. This CDR3 has 19 amino acids. CDR3 bases: TGTGCCAGCAGCGTAGATCTGTTTGGCCAGGGGAGGTCTGGAAACACCATATATTTT. Residues: CASSVDLFGQGRSGNTIYF.

This chain's CDR3 is CASGVGLYGYTF. DNA of the CDR3: TGTGCCAGCGGGGTCGGGCTATATGGCTACACCTTC. This rearrangement joins TRBV13 to TRBJ1-2; D is undetermined. Germline CDR1 and CDR2: PRHDT and FYEKMQ (reference sequence). V was cut by 8 bases and J by 5 bases, with 12 bases left in between. The CDR3 is 12 amino acids.

The rearrangement links TRBV28 to TRBJ1-4, with D unclear. Looked up from germline, CDR1 is MDHEN and CDR2 is SYDVKM. The CDR3 is 11 amino acids. Between the trimmed V and J ends, which lost 8 bases and 7 bases, there was a span of 8 bases. The CDR3 loop is CASQAGEKLFF. In DNA, the CDR3 is TGTGCCAGCCAGGCGGGTGAAAAACTGTTTTTT.

CDR3 in amino acids: CASSPNSGWSYNEQFF. The CDR3 nucleotides are TGTGCCAGCAGCCCTAATAGCGGTTGGTCCTACAATGAGCAGTTCTTC. The chain couples TRBV11-3 to TRBJ2-1; tentatively, D is TRBD2 (6 bases). The CDR3 has 16 amino acids. Deletions cut 5 bases from V and 1 base from J, with 15 bases between. CDR1 is SGHNT, CDR2 YENEEA, per germline.

The V and J genes are TRBV24-1 and TRBJ2-2, with TRBD1 matching over 8 bases. Germline V lookup: CDR1 KGHDR, CDR2 SFDVKD. V was pared by 1 base and J by 5 bases, with 5 bases of the junction left unmatched. CDR3 length equals 16 residues. The CDR3 DNA sequence: TGTGCCACCAGTGATTTATCAGGGGGCTGGACCGGGGAGCTGTTTTTT. Its protein is CATSDLSGGWTGELFF.

The genes are TRBV6-5 and TRBJ2-2; perhaps TRBD2 as D (5 bases). This CDR3 region has 16 residues. Germline V gene data show CDR1 as MNHEY and CDR2 as SVGAGI. The V and J ends lost 2 bases and 5 bases respectively, with 15 bases between them. CDR3 nucleotide sequence: TGTGCCAGCAGTTACGCTACCCCTGGGAGTACCGGGGAGCTGTTTTTT. Encoded protein: CASSYATPGSTGELFF.

The count of this clone is one. The V and J genes are TRBV10-3 and TRBJ2-3; 9 bases match TRBD1. V shed 8 bases and J 1 base; nucleotides not matched to a gene: 13. Per the germline V gene, CDR1 is ENHRY and CDR2 is SYGVKD. The CDR3 extends over 17 amino acids. CDR3 protein: CAIAGKKGDRGTDTQYF. Written as DNA, the CDR3 is TGTGCCATCGCGGGCAAAAAGGGGGACAGGGGCACAGATACGCAGTATTTT.

The chain joins TRBV6-5 to TRBJ1-4, with 10 nucleotides matching TRBD1. The CDR3 has 15 amino acids. CDR1 is MNHEY and CDR2 is SVGAGI in the germline V gene. Trimming at V came to 6 bases and at J to 5 bases, leaving 6 bases not matched to a gene. CDR3 sequence: CASSLGQGLNEKLFF. CDR3 nucleotides: TGTGCCAGCAGCCTGGGACAGGGGCTCAATGAAAAACTGTTTTTT.

The chain joins TRBV6-1 to TRBJ1-2; D unclear. Germline V CDR1 and CDR2: MNHNS, SASEGT. The CDR3 length is 14 residues. V shed 8 bases and J shed 4 bases, with 17 bases lying between them. CDR3: CASGLGQIGYGYTF. DNA for the CDR3: TGTGCCAGCGGGTTAGGGCAGATAGGCTATGGCTACACCTTC.

This sequence joins TRBV7-9 and TRBJ1-2, with D unresolved. This CDR3 is 14 amino acids long. The germline V and J ends were trimmed by 2 bases and 1 base, with 8 bases remaining between them. CDR1 SEHNR and CDR2 FQNEAQ come from the germline V gene (reference sequence). CDR3 sequence: CASSLSGNNYGYTF. In DNA form, the CDR3 reads TGTGCCAGCAGCTTATCGGGGAATAACTATGGCTACACCTTC.

The rearrangement joins TRBV7-2 to TRBJ2-2; D not resolved. This CDR3 has 13 residues. Germline V gene lookup returns CDR1 SGHTA and CDR2 FQGNSA. V lost 5 bases and J lost 5, with 9 bases in between. For the CDR3, the DNA is TGTGCCAGCAGCCCCATCGGTACCGGGGAGCTGTTTTTT. Protein sequence: CASSPIGTGELFF.

The chain links TRBV24-1 to TRBJ1-2; maybe TRBD1 (6 bases). The CDR3 is made up of 13 amino acids. V gave up 5 bases and J gave up 2 bases, with 8 bases separating them. Germline values: CDR1 KGHDR, CDR2 SFDVKD. CDR3 amino acids: CATSVDSNYGYTF. The CDR3 DNA is TGTGCCACCAGTGTGGACAGCAACTATGGCTACACCTTC.

Here the CDR3 DNA reads TGTGCCAGCACCGTGGCTAGGGTGGATGGCTACACCTTC. It is translated as CASTVARVDGYTF. V usage is TRBV2 and J usage is TRBJ1-2; D unclear. CDR1 and CDR2 (germline): SNHLY, FYNNEI. Deletions cut 7 bases from V and 6 bases from J, with 15 bases between. The CDR3 has 13 amino acids.

The chain couples TRBV30 to TRBJ2-5, with a possible D match to TRBD2 (7 bases). Between the trimmed V and J ends, which lost 2 bases and 5 bases, there was a span of 9 bases. CDR1 is GTSNPN and CDR2 is SVGIG in the germline V gene (reference sequence). This CDR3 has 12 amino acids. CDR3: CAWSRGAETQYF. The CDR3 bases are TGTGCCTGGAGTCGGGGGGCGGAGACCCAGTACTTC. The variable domain in full, completed from reference TRBV30 and TRBJ2-5, reads SQTIHQWPATLVQPVGSPLSLECTVEGTSNPNLYWYRQAAGRGLQLLFYSVGIGQISSEVPQNLSASRPQDRQFILSSKKLLLSDSGFYLCAWSRGAETQYFGPGTRLLVL.

The V and J genes are TRBV7-9 and TRBJ2-3; 12 positions agree with TRBD2. J was trimmed by 4 bases and V by 2 bases; bases with no gene match: 4. Germline-derived CDR1 and CDR2 are SEHNR and FQNEAQ (reference sequence). CDR3 length: 16 residues. In nucleotides, the CDR3 is TGTGCCAGCAGCTTACGACTAGCGGGAGCGGCAGATACGCAGTATTTT. Amino acids: CASSLRLAGAADTQYF.

The V call is TRBV16, the J call TRBJ1-5; 7 positions match TRBD1. Germline CDR1 reads KGHSY; CDR2 reads FQNENV. The CDR3 consists of 15 residues. Trimming took 5 bases from V and 7 from J; bases not matched to a gene: 11. The chain's CDR3 is CASSEGAAQGQPQHF. The CDR3 DNA reads as TGTGCCAGCAGCGAGGGGGCCGCCCAGGGACAGCCCCAGCATTTT.

The V and J genes are TRBV4-1 and TRBJ1-6; D gene ambiguous. V was clipped by 0 bases and J by 5 bases, with 8 bases between them. CDR1 and CDR2 (germline): MGHRA, YSYEKL. This CDR3 is 15 amino acids long. DNA for the CDR3: TGCGCCAGCAGCCAAGATCAGGTTGATAATTCACCCCTCCACTTT. This translates into CASSQDQVDNSPLHF.

The V gene is TRBV12-3 or TRBV12-4, the J gene TRBJ1-3; no reliable D call. The V end lost 2 bases, the J end lost 4 bases, and 6 bases lay between the germline ends. The CDR3 totals 13 residues. CDR3 sequence reads: CASSLRRGNTIYF. In DNA, the CDR3 is TGTGCCAGCAGTTTACGGCGGGGAAACACCATATATTTT.

This chain links TRBV14 with TRBJ1-1, with D tentatively TRBD1 (5 bases). Trimming took off 1 base at V and 1 base at J, with 13 bases between the two ends. The CDR3 has 16 amino acids. Germline CDR1 reads SGHDN; CDR2 reads FVKESK. The CDR3 reads CASSQGIGHTNTEAFF. For the CDR3, the DNA is TGTGCCAGCAGCCAAGGAATAGGACACACGAACACTGAAGCTTTCTTT.

This chain connects TRBV19 to TRBJ2-6; D call uncertain. V dropped 4 bases and J dropped 3 bases, with 7 bases sitting between them. The germline CDR1 and CDR2 sequences are LNHDA and SQIVND (reference sequence). The CDR3 totals 14 residues. The CDR3 DNA sequence: TGTGCCAGTAGTAAGGGTATTGGGGCCAACGTCCTGACTTTC. As protein: CASSKGIGANVLTF.

The V gene is TRBV28, the J gene TRBJ1-3; 8 bases map to TRBD1. The CDR3 runs 15 residues. V shed 5 bases, J shed 0 bases, and the junction held 3 bases outside the gene matches. CDR1 and CDR2 from the germline V gene are MDHEN and SYDVKM. CDR3: CASSRTGYSGNTIYF. The CDR3 DNA reads TGTGCCAGCAGTCGGACAGGGTACTCTGGAAACACCATATATTTT.

The chain couples TRBV3-1 (or the pseudogene TRBV3-2) to TRBJ2-1, with 11 positions matching TRBD2. The germline gives CDR1 LGHDT, CDR2 YNNKEL (reference sequence). The CDR3 spans 14 residues. V gave up 7 bases and J gave up 5 bases; unmatched junction bases: 4. The CDR3 loop reads CASTTSGSHNEQFF. The CDR3 DNA reads as TGTGCCAGCACTACTAGCGGGAGCCACAATGAGCAGTTCTTC.

DNA for the CDR3: TGTGCCAGCGGGGTACGTGGGAACACTGAAGCTTTCTTT. Its translation: CASGVRGNTEAFF. The genes are TRBV2 and TRBJ1-1; D remains unclear. The germline CDR1 and CDR2 sequences are SNHLY and FYNNEI. V gave up 8 bases and J gave up 1 base, with 11 bases separating them. This CDR3 has 13 residues.

V and J are TRBV12-3 or TRBV12-4 and TRBJ2-7, with D hard to call. The CDR3 runs 12 residues. Trimming took 6 bases from V and 1 from J, leaving 7 bases between them. The CDR3 reads CASSPSSYEQYF. CDR3 nucleotide sequence: TGTGCCAGCAGCCCCTCGTCCTACGAGCAGTACTTC.

This clone was observed once. V is TRBV6-2 or TRBV6-3 and J is TRBJ1-5; D call uncertain. V lost 4 bases to trimming and J lost 0 bases, with 16 bases between them. Germline values: CDR1 MNHEY, CDR2 SVGEGT. This CDR3 is built from 17 residues. This chain's CDR3 is CASSLRTVQYSNQPQHF. The CDR3, as DNA: TGTGCCAGCAGTTTGAGGACCGTTCAATATAGCAATCAGCCCCAGCATTTT.

In this sample, this clone turned up once. The rearrangement links TRBV11-3 to TRBJ2-1, with D possibly TRBD2 on 5 matching bases. CDR1 SGHNT and CDR2 YENEEA come from the germline V gene. The CDR3 sequence is 14 residues long. Trimming stripped 4 bases from V and 0 bases from J, with 7 bases between. DNA of the CDR3: TGTGCCAGCAGCTCTAGCCTCTCCTACAATGAGCAGTTCTTC. The encoded protein is CASSSSLSYNEQFF.

This chain uses TRBV18 with TRBJ1-6; D may be TRBD1 (5 bases). Germline CDR1 and CDR2: KGHSH and LQKENI. Trimming removed 2 bases at V and 8 bases at J, with 16 bases between. This CDR3 has 16 amino acids. The CDR3 region has the DNA TGTGCCAGCTCACCAATGGTTTCAGGGAGAGATTCACCCCTCCACTTT. Amino acids: CASSPMVSGRDSPLHF.

This chain links TRBV6-8 with TRBJ1-5; D may be TRBD1 (5 bases). Trimming took off 6 bases at V and 9 bases at J, with 18 bases between the two ends. Germline V gene sequence: CDR1 MNHGY, CDR2 SAAAGT. The CDR3 totals 14 residues. Here the CDR3 DNA reads TGTGCCAGCAGCCATAGACAGAGGGGTCGGCCCCAGCATTTT. Encoded protein: CASSHRQRGRPQHF.